This T cell receptor beta chain appears in the sequencing data of a study of blood T cell repertoires in COVID-19. Study-wide background: The study drew acute and convalescent COVID-19 samples from the United States, Italy and Spain. Sources were T cells, B-cell-depleted T cells, or PBMCs; the material itself was cDNA or gDNA.

Original processing methods: Estimation of nucleated cell counts was performed using reference gene primer amplification. Method: immunoSEQ multiplex PCR; TCRdb's copy keeps in-frame clones and lacks some. V and J calls and clone size follow that table, whereas D and trimming were derived from the DNA. Of 200,000 to 250,000 clones listed, 85% to 90% are singletons. V shed 5 bases and J 0 bases; nucleotides not matched to a gene: 6. The CDR3 covers 15 residues. The germline V gene has CDR1 SGHVS and CDR2 FQNEAQ. The specimen sequenced was peripheral blood. This TCR was sampled from a man older than 75 with acute or convalescent COVID-19. This chain links TRBV7-8 with TRBJ1-1, with 7 bases fitting TRBD1. The CDR3 loop is CASSGSGTVNTEAFF. The DNA for the CDR3 is TGTGCCAGCAGCGGATCCGGGACAGTGAACACTGAAGCTTTCTTT.